Reported below is one T cell receptor beta chain. This specimen includes other DNA sequences encoding the same CDR3. Seattle cases were enrolled at active infection and followed longitudinally. The length of the CDR3 is 12 residues. Trimming stripped 3 bases from V and 5 bases from J, with 7 bases between. CDR1 GTSNPN and CDR2 SVGIG come from the germline V gene (reference sequence). The data stem from a study of blood T cell repertoires in COVID-19. Study details: Acute and convalescent COVID-19 specimens originated in the United States, Italy and Spain. Sample material is recorded as cDNA or gDNA derived from T cells, B-cell-depleted T cells, or PBMCs.

In the original workflow: Amplified reference gene primers provided the basis for estimating nucleated cell counts. Repertoires were generated with immunoSEQ multiplex PCR, while TCRdb's copy carries only in-frame clones and drops some. V, J and clone size are taken as reported in that table, and D and trimming were inferred from the DNA itself. This table has hundreds of thousands of clones, approximately 88% appearing once. The genes are TRBV30 and TRBJ2-2, with unresolved D. This sequence was found in a woman in her 70s with COVID-19, enrolled during active disease. Sequences were obtained from peripheral blood. Here the CDR3 reads CAWSSGTGELFF. The CDR3 nucleotides are TGTGCCTGGAGCTCCGGGACCGGGGAGCTGTTTTTT.